Listed below are T cell receptor beta chains from one sample, sequenced in a study of cytomegalovirus exposure and HLA in healthy donors. The protocol was immunoSEQ multiplex PCR, while the TCRdb copy is restricted to in-frame clones and leaves out a portion. Of some 250,000 clones detected, 90% appear once; the ten largest clones hold roughly 0.4%. Sequenced: PBMCs. Source of these receptors: a woman aged 18 to 35 in good health and CMV-seronegative. The CDR3 runs from the conserved cysteine through the conserved F or W. The D gene is left open where the match is weak. Clone size, where shown, is once, few, many, or a class for clones that have expanded.

D gene	V gene	clone size	J gene	CDR3 length	CDR3 protein	CDR3 DNA
-	TRBV10-2	-	TRBJ2-5	12	CASRDYQETQYF	TGCGCCAGCAGGGACTATCAAGAGACCCAGTACTTC
TRBD1	TRBV11-1	-	TRBJ2-5	13	CASTAGGIKTQYF	TGTGCCAGCACCGCAGGGGGAATAAAGACCCAGTACTTC
-	TRBV30	-	TRBJ1-2	11	CAWSVTDGYTF	TGTGCCTGGAGTGTCACAGATGGCTACACCTTC
TRBD1	TRBV7-9	-	TRBJ1-1	13	CASSSRQGSEAFF	TGTGCCAGCAGCTCAAGACAGGGCTCTGAAGCTTTCTTT
TRBD2	TRBV4-3	-	TRBJ2-7	15	CASSRLAGGSYEQYF	TGCGCCAGCAGTAGACTAGCGGGGGGGTCCTACGAGCAGTACTTC
-	TRBV2	-	TRBJ1-1	13	CASSDRGSTEAFF	TGTGCCAGCAGTGACAGAGGGAGCACTGAAGCTTTCTTT
-	TRBV5-6	-	TRBJ1-6	16	CASSSTGKTYNSPLHF	TGTGCCAGCAGCTCCACAGGGAAGACCTATAATTCACCCCTCCACTTT
-	TRBV7-9	-	TRBJ1-2	13	CASSLAQNYGYTF	TGTGCCAGCAGCTTAGCCCAGAACTATGGCTACACCTTC
-	TRBV5-1	-	TRBJ2-2	14	CASSLVVSSGELFF	TGCGCCAGCAGCTTGGTTGTTAGCAGCGGGGAGCTGTTTTTT
-	TRBV25-1	-	TRBJ2-2	13	CASSLQGAGELFF	TGTGCCAGCAGCCTACAGGGTGCGGGGGAGCTGTTTTTT
TRBD2	TRBV4-1	-	TRBJ2-7	16	CASSRETSGAMGEQYF	TGCGCCAGCAGCCGAGAGACTAGCGGGGCGATGGGGGAGCAGTACTTC
TRBD2	TRBV27	-	TRBJ2-7	15	CASSGTKSFSYEQYF	TGTGCCAGCAGCGGGACTAAAAGCTTTTCCTACGAGCAGTACTTC
TRBD1	TRBV4-3	-	TRBJ1-4	17	CASSQEGGDRSEGKLFF	TGCGCCAGCAGCCAAGAAGGGGGGGACAGGTCCGAGGGAAAACTGTTTTTT
-	TRBV30	-	TRBJ2-2	12	CARRRGSGELFF	TGTGCCCGCCGCAGGGGTTCGGGGGAGCTGTTTTTT
-	TRBV7-8	-	TRBJ2-5	14	CASSLESWAETQYF	TGTGCCAGCAGCTTAGAGAGTTGGGCGGAGACCCAGTACTTC
-	TRBV6-6	few	TRBJ2-7	15	CASSYSRLVIHEQYF	TGTGCCAGCAGTTACAGTAGGCTAGTAATCCACGAGCAGTACTTC
-	TRBV7-9	-	TRBJ1-6	15	CASSLVRGNNSPLHF	TGTGCCAGCAGCTTAGTCAGGGGTAATAATTCACCCCTCCACTTT
TRBD1	TRBV5-4	few	TRBJ1-4	15	CASSLTGTGVGKLFF	TGTGCCAGCAGCTTAACCGGGACAGGGGTAGGAAAACTGTTTTTT
-	TRBV6-1	once	TRBJ1-2	13	CASSSQGTYGYTF	TGTGCCAGCAGCAGCCAGGGAACGTACGGCTACACCTTC
-	TRBV6-4	-	TRBJ1-6	16	CASSDSESRGDSPLHF	TGTGCCAGCAGTGACTCGGAATCCAGGGGTGATTCACCCCTCCACTTT
-	TRBV29-1	-	TRBJ2-4	19	CSVEDQLIGQGPSKNIQYF	TGCAGCGTTGAAGATCAACTGATCGGGCAGGGGCCAAGCAAAAACATTCAGTACTTC
-	TRBV7-9	-	TRBJ1-1	13	CASSLRGSPEAFF	TGTGCCAGCAGCTTAAGGGGGAGTCCTGAAGCTTTCTTT
-	TRBV27	-	TRBJ1-1	15	CASSVGPTGVTEAFF	TGTGCCAGCAGTGTAGGCCCAACGGGGGTCACTGAAGCTTTCTTT
TRBD2	TRBV4-3	-	TRBJ2-1	17	CASSQDPSGGAGDEQFF	TGCGCCAGCAGCCAAGATCCTAGCGGGGGGGCTGGCGATGAGCAGTTCTTC
-	TRBV6-6	-	TRBJ2-1	13	CASGVSSYNEQFF	TGTGCCAGTGGAGTGAGCTCCTACAATGAGCAGTTCTTC
TRBD1	TRBV7-2	few	TRBJ1-1	16	CASSSGTAFKNTEAFF	TGTGCCAGCAGCTCCGGGACAGCCTTTAAGAACACTGAAGCTTTCTTT
-	TRBV5-1	-	TRBJ1-1	13	CASSLPGNTEAFF	TGCGCCAGCAGCCTACCAGGGAACACTGAAGCTTTCTTT
-	TRBV11-2	-	TRBJ1-6	15	CASSLDYSYNSPLHF	TGTGCCAGCAGCTTAGACTACTCCTATAATTCACCCCTCCACTTT
-	TRBV5-1	-	TRBJ1-1	14	CASSGRGVNTEAFF	TGCGCCAGCAGCGGTAGGGGCGTGAACACTGAAGCTTTCTTT
-	TRBV27	-	TRBJ2-7	15	CASSLSNWGAYEQYF	TGTGCCAGCAGTTTATCGAACTGGGGGGCCTACGAGCAGTACTTC
-	TRBV28	-	TRBJ1-2	12	CASTPTGITYTF	TGTGCCAGCACCCCCACGGGAATCACCTACACCTTC